This T cell receptor beta chain comes out of a study of PD-L1 blockade in urothelial cancer. Assay: immunoSEQ multiplex PCR; the TCRdb copy retains only in-frame clones and omits some. The table has fewer than 85,000 clones, 88% seen once. Time point noted: peripheral blood 6 weeks after treatment start. This clone has a handful of counts. V shed 8 bases and J shed 2 bases, with 16 bases lying between them. Per germline, CDR1 MDHEN and CDR2 SYDVKM. This CDR3 is 15 amino acids long. The sequencing used PBMCs, collected around atezolizumab (anti-PD-L1) treatment. The V and J genes are TRBV28 and TRBJ1-3; D is possibly TRBD1 (5 bases). The source is a man between 60 and 75 years old with urothelial cancer. In nucleotides, the CDR3 is TGTGCCAGCTGCGGTGGGGGGAGTGCTGGAAACACCATATATTTT. Residues: CASCGGGSAGNTIYF.